A selection of T cell receptor beta chains follows, all from one sample in a study of blood T cell repertoires in COVID-19. Sequencing was performed with immunoSEQ multiplex PCR; in TCRdb, only in-frame clones are kept and a portion is missing. The sample consists of around 340,000 clones, around nine tenths of them appearing once. Material: PBMCs or T cells enriched from blood (not recorded which). The receptors originated from a woman younger than 45 who had been exposed to COVID-19. The CDR3 runs from the conserved cysteine through the conserved F or W. A D gene is named only where the DNA matches it firmly. Size is omitted from some rows. Given values are once, few, many or a class for expanded clones.

CDR3 | DNA | V | size | J | D
CASSRRVNTEAFF | TGTGCCAGCAGCCGGAGGGTGAACACTGAAGCTTTCTTT | TRBV5-8 | NA | TRBJ1-1 | NA
CASRGTGITGSGNTIYF | TGTGCCAGCAGGGGAACCGGGATCACGGGCTCTGGAAACACCATATATTTT | TRBV27 | NA | TRBJ1-3 | NA
CASSHQGPSTNEKLFF | TGTGCCAGCAGTCACCAGGGGCCCTCAACTAATGAAAAACTGTTTTTT | TRBV28 | NA | TRBJ1-4 | NA
CASTPSGGRGYTF | TGTGCCAGTACCCCCTCGGGGGGCCGAGGCTACACCTTC | TRBV19 | NA | TRBJ1-2 | NA
CASSANRVSSYNSSLHF | TGTGCCAGCAGCGCCAACAGGGTCAGCTCCTATAATTCATCCCTCCACTTT | TRBV7-2 | NA | TRBJ1-6 | NA
CASSFGGETQYF | TGTGCCAGCAGTTTCGGCGGGGAGACCCAGTACTTC | TRBV28 | NA | TRBJ2-5 | NA
CASSLDPRADTQYF | TGTGCCAGCAGCTTAGATCCCAGGGCAGATACGCAGTATTTT | TRBV11-2 | NA | TRBJ2-3 | NA
CAIGRDRADQPQHF | TGTGCTATTGGCCGGGACAGGGCCGACCAGCCCCAGCATTTT | TRBV10-3 | NA | TRBJ1-5 | TRBD1
CASVSSGVFNEQFF | TGTGCCAGCGTGAGTAGCGGGGTGTTTAATGAGCAGTTCTTC | TRBV7-9 | NA | TRBJ2-1 | TRBD2
CASIDRTSGYYEQYF | TGTGCCAGCATTGACAGGACTAGCGGGTACTACGAGCAGTACTTC | TRBV28 | NA | TRBJ2-7 | TRBD2
CASSGTALNTGELFF | TGTGCCAGCAGTGGGACAGCTTTGAACACCGGGGAGCTGTTTTTT | TRBV2 | few | TRBJ2-2 | NA
CASSQLATGAGELFF | TGTGCCAGCAGCCAGTTGGCGACAGGGGCCGGGGAGCTGTTTTTT | TRBV14 | NA | TRBJ2-2 | TRBD1
CASRGGVADTQYF | TGTGCCAGCCGAGGGGGGGTCGCAGATACGCAGTATTTT | TRBV11-2 | NA | TRBJ2-3 | NA
CASSERQGSYEQYF | TGTGCCAGCAGCGAACGACAGGGTTCCTACGAGCAGTACTTC | TRBV11-2 | few | TRBJ2-7 | TRBD1
CASSLSGSSYNEQFF | TGTGCCAGCAGTCTTAGCGGGAGCTCCTACAATGAGCAGTTCTTC | TRBV7-3 | few | TRBJ2-1 | TRBD2